The 5 T cell receptor beta chains below all came from one sample that was sequenced in a study of early T cells in non-severe SARS-CoV-2 infection. Using its own MiXCR run on the 5' RACE reads, TCRdb lists one record per CDR3 protein. The profile shows about 56,000 distinct CDR3 sequences, over 9.5% of them singletons. Material: whole blood. These TCRs come from an adult who was a healthcare worker with PCR-confirmed SARS-CoV-2 infection or an uninfected control (not recorded which).

This clonotype appeared a few times. An end of the junction differs from the germline gene, which may be a read error. The chain combines TRBV6-1 with TRBJ2-7, with D perhaps being TRBD1 or TRBD2 (5 bases each). Per the germline V gene, CDR1 is MNHNS and CDR2 is SASEGT. CDR3 length equals 12 residues. CDR3 sequence reads: CASSAPFGASRF. As DNA, the CDR3 is TGTGCCAGCAGTGCCCCTTTCGGGGCCTCCCGCTTC.

This clonotype was found many times. The chain is built from TRBV5-1 and TRBJ2-5; TRBD2 agrees at 14 bases. CDR3 length: 18 residues. V was pared by 3 bases and J by 0 bases, with 7 bases of the junction left unmatched. Germline CDR1 is SGHRS and CDR2 is YFSETQ. CDR3 sequence: CASSSGTSGSTYQETQYF. CDR3 sequence (DNA): TGCGCCAGCAGCTCCGGGACTAGCGGGAGCACCTACCAAGAGACCCAGTACTTC.

The chain couples TRBV7-9 to TRBJ1-6, with a possible D match to TRBD1 (5 bases). The CDR3 has 18 residues. V was cut by 5 bases and J by 4 bases, with 21 bases left in between. CDR1 is SEHNR and CDR2 is FQNEAQ in the germline V gene (reference sequence). CDR3 coding DNA: TGTGCCAGCAGCGACAGACAGTCTACTTTGAAGTATAATTCACCCCTCCACTTT. It translates to CASSDRQSTLKYNSPLHF.

The gene calls are TRBV11-2 and TRBJ2-7; 9 bases fit TRBD1. This CDR3 is 14 amino acids long. Losses at the gene ends were 5 bases for V and 5 bases for J; bases not matched to a gene: 7. Germline CDR1 is SGHAT and CDR2 is FQNNGV. This CDR3 reads CASSPGQGRDEQYF. CDR3 DNA: TGTGCCAGCAGCCCTGGACAGGGGCGGGACGAGCAGTACTTC. The full variable domain, in which reference TRBV11-2 and TRBJ2-7 provide the parts outside the CDR3, is EAGVAQSPRYKIIEKRQSVAFWCNPISGHATLYWYQQILGQGPKLLIQFQNNGVVDDSQLPKDRFSAERLKGVDSTLKIQPAKLEDSAVYLCASSPGQGRDEQYFGPGTRLTVT.

J is TRBJ2-2 and V is TRBV12-3 or TRBV12-4; D is unclear. V dropped 8 bases and J dropped 6 bases, with 7 bases sitting between them. This CDR3 contains 11 residues. CDR3 in DNA: TGTGCCAGCGGCTATTCCGGGGAGCTGTTTTTT. As protein: CASGYSGELFF.